This T cell receptor (beta chain) was identified in a study of blood T cell repertoires in COVID-19. This CDR3 comprises 16 residues. Germline CDR1 is MGHDK and CDR2 is SYGVNS. V trimming: 2 bases; J trimming: 4 bases; junction bases outside the gene matches: 10. Per the original methods: Estimated nucleated cell counts came from reference gene primer amplification. Repertoires were generated with immunoSEQ multiplex PCR, while TCRdb's copy carries only in-frame clones and drops some. V, J and clone size were drawn from that table, and D and trimming were deduced from the DNA. The data contain 140,000 to 150,000 clones, 87% of them singletons. The age range of participants was about 18 to 89 years, with residence in 20 to 25 US areas. Cohort 3 recovered donors had two negative PCRs, clearance, or symptom resolution.

V gene TRBV25-1 combines with J gene TRBJ1-1; the match to TRBD1 covers 7 bases. The source of this sequence is a man aged 60-69 years who had recovered from COVID-19. Sample: PBMCs or T cells enriched from blood (not recorded which). The CDR3 region is CASSEMTGRSTTEAFF. CDR3 in DNA: TGTGCCAGCAGTGAAATGACAGGGAGATCTACCACTGAAGCTTTCTTT.